The clone carrying this T cell receptor (beta chain) has ten or more counts. This sample stems from a study of patients and donors after allogeneic stem cell transplantation. The CDR3 totals 17 residues. In germline, CDR1 is SGHDT, CDR2 YYEEEE. V was clipped by 1 base and J by 3 bases, with 19 bases between them. Via MiXCR, TCRdb re-called the RT-PCR reads, giving one row per CDR3 protein. This table holds about a million distinct CDR3 sequences, around 17% found once. The sequenced sample was blood, either unsorted or a sorted T cell fraction (not recorded which). The rearrangement uses TRBV5-6 and TRBJ1-2, with D possibly being TRBD1 (6 bases). The TCR sequence derives from a human donor who was either an allogeneic HSCT recipient or a stem cell or donor lymphocyte infusion donor (not recorded which). It is not recorded whose cells these are; they may come from a transplant donor. The CDR3 bases are TGTGCCAGCAGCTTGTTGAGGGGGAGAGACAGCGACTATGGCTACACCTTC. Its translation is CASSLLRGRDSDYGYTF.